These T cell receptor beta chains were read from a single sample in a study of blood T cell repertoires in COVID-19. This table comes from immunoSEQ multiplex PCR, and its TCRdb copy is limited to in-frame clones, with some not included. In the table there are about 200,000 clones, roughly 77% of which are singletons. Source material: peripheral blood. The receptors here all came from a woman in her forties with COVID-19, enrolled during active disease. Each CDR3 is given without its conserved first and last residue. A D gene is named only where the DNA matches it firmly.

D gene	CDR3 length	J gene	V gene	CDR3 protein
.	14	TRBJ1-4	TRBV7-9	ASSFERQPTNEKLF
TRBD2	11	TRBJ2-7	TRBV12-3/TRBV12-4	ASTISGAGEQY
TRBD1	13	TRBJ1-1	TRBV5-1	ASSPGQGGNTEAF
.	12	TRBJ1-3	TRBV18	ASSLTPTGNTIY
TRBD1	13	TRBJ2-7	TRBV6-2/TRBV6-3	ASSPRGQGYHEQY
.	14	TRBJ2-5	TRBV9	ASSVEAWGGRETQY
TRBD2	12	TRBJ2-4	TRBV6-5	ASSPGGTKNIQY
TRBD1	13	TRBJ2-7	TRBV20-1	SASSAGGRFGEQY
.	13	TRBJ2-7	TRBV30	AWSGRAGGIYEQY
.	12	TRBJ1-5	TRBV19	ASGGSGTGQPQH
TRBD1	11	TRBJ1-2	TRBV29-1	SVEEGAIYGYT
.	11	TRBJ2-7	TRBV5-8	ASSPSGFYEQY
.	10	TRBJ1-1	TRBV18	ASSPVGAEAF
TRBD1	10	TRBJ1-2	TRBV10-3	AISGDRYGYT
TRBD1	13	TRBJ2-5	TRBV4-1	ASSQGRQGLETQY
TRBD1	17	TRBJ1-5	TRBV7-9	ASSLGGGFQGASNQPQH
.	11	TRBJ2-7	TRBV19	ASSMDSGYEQY
TRBD1	12	TRBJ2-7	TRBV6-6	ASSSPGQGYEQY
TRBD2	12	TRBJ2-5	TRBV7-3	ASGYGTRRETQY
TRBD1	15	TRBJ2-7	TRBV27	ASSLGTGTGALYEQY
.	14	TRBJ2-1	TRBV6-2/TRBV6-3	ASSYYVQGRNNEQF
TRBD2	10	TRBJ2-1	TRBV3-1/TRBV3-2	ASSHGGRAGF
TRBD1	13	TRBJ2-7	TRBV6-5	ASSYSPTGTNEQY
TRBD2	15	TRBJ2-1	TRBV6-1	ASSEIGTSGSYNEQF
.	12	TRBJ1-5	TRBV6-4	ASTSTGINQPQH
.	14	TRBJ1-1	TRBV6-5	ASSYLSGRENTEAF
TRBD1	12	TRBJ1-3	TRBV20-1	SASRSDRGYTIY
.	13	TRBJ1-1	TRBV19	ASSRGRQKNTEAF
TRBD1	12	TRBJ2-7	TRBV5-4	ASGKIGGNYEQY
TRBD2	14	TRBJ2-1	TRBV5-1	ASRNERRGVIGEQF
TRBD2	14	TRBJ2-7	TRBV6-7	ASSYPGQREAYEQY
TRBD2	12	TRBJ2-3	TRBV29-1	SARLAGGTDTQY
TRBD1	14	TRBJ2-7	TRBV19	ASTKGTGVQIYEQY
TRBD2	14	TRBJ2-7	TRBV3-1/TRBV3-2	ASSHGLAGGSYEQY
.	11	TRBJ1-2	TRBV5-1	ASSLGQPYGYT
TRBD2	14	TRBJ2-2	TRBV5-1	ASSLVGGAGVGELF
.	16	TRBJ2-2	TRBV3-1/TRBV3-2	ASSQDGTGPTSTGELF
.	14	TRBJ2-1	TRBV15	ATSTPLTSFRNEQF
.	14	TRBJ2-1	TRBV5-1	ASSPGFLRTYNEQF
.	12	TRBJ1-5	TRBV2	ASSDKSGDQPQH
TRBD1	17	TRBJ2-3	TRBV7-9	ASPTTVTGGAWDTDTQY
.	13	TRBJ2-2	TRBV7-9	ASSARGSMTGELF
.	12	TRBJ2-2	TRBV14	ASSPSHGVGELF
.	11	TRBJ1-6	TRBV12-3/TRBV12-4	ATKDTNNSPLH
TRBD2	13	TRBJ2-3	TRBV10-3	AIRKVVVAGGPAD
.	13	TRBJ2-1	TRBV5-1	ASSLAGISYNEQF
TRBD2	12	TRBJ2-3	TRBV6-4	ASSPGLATDTQY
.	13	TRBJ2-6	TRBV7-8	ASSLSSSGANVLT
.	14	TRBJ2-3	TRBV3-1/TRBV3-2	ASSQDIGTRTDTQY
.	12	TRBJ1-4	TRBV5-8	ASSLWRPNEKLF
TRBD1	15	TRBJ1-3	TRBV6-6	ASSPGGTLTTGNTIY
.	11	TRBJ1-5	TRBV6-1	ASSEFGGGPQH
.	12	TRBJ1-1	TRBV6-5	ASSYSIVGTEAF
.	10	TRBJ1-5	TRBV5-4	ASSLDAQPQH
TRBD2	14	TRBJ2-3	TRBV7-8	ASSLRGGLDPDTQY